These 31 T cell receptor beta chains came from one sample sequenced in a study of human T cells and chemical hapten exposure. Time point defined: patch test 3, about 24 weeks after DPC sensitization. Sample treatment: therapeutic diphenylcyclopropenone sensitization with weekly scalp DPC. Each CDR3 protein is one row after TCRdb ran MiXCR on the RACE reads. The sample holds 80,000 to 100,000 distinct CDR3 sequences, around 9.9% seen once. The starting material was whole blood, obtained in connection with sensitization to the hapten diphenylcyclopropenone (DPC). The receptor set was obtained from a woman aged 25 to 39 with alopecia areata. Some clones in this sample may be carry-over from other donors' samples.

This clonotype was detected many times. The chain couples TRBV29-1 to TRBJ2-1; possibly TRBD1 or TRBD2 for D (5 bases each). The CDR3 extends over 14 amino acids. V lost 5 bases to trimming and J lost 9 bases, with 20 bases between them. CDR1 is SQVTM and CDR2 is ANQGSEA in the germline V gene. In DNA, the CDR3 is TGCAGCGTTTCGGCAACTAGGGGTTGGGGTGAGCAGTTCTTC. Amino acid sequence: CSVSATRGWGEQFF.

J is TRBJ1-2 and V is TRBV10-1, with no clear D. With 3 bases removed from V and 6 bases from J, the gap between germline ends came to 11 bases. Germline V gene sequence: CDR1 WNHNN, CDR2 SYGVQD (reference sequence). The CDR3 totals 13 residues. CDR3 region: CASSESTRNGYTF. CDR3 nucleotide sequence: TGCGCCAGCAGTGAATCCACCAGGAATGGCTACACCTTC.

This chain joins TRBV29-1 and TRBJ2-5, with 8 bases matching TRBD1. CDR3 length: 16 amino acids. V was pared by 0 bases and J by 0 bases, with 6 bases of the junction left unmatched. Germline V gene lookup returns CDR1 SQVTM and CDR2 ANQGSEA. In DNA, the CDR3 is TGCAGCGTTGAAGAACCCCGGGACAGGTACCAAGAGACCCAGTACTTC. Encoded protein: CSVEEPRDRYQETQYF. Supplemented by reference TRBV29-1 and TRBJ2-5, the full variable domain reads SAVISQKPSRDICQRGTSLTIQCQVDSQVTMMFWYRQQPGQSLTLIATANQGSEATYESGFVIDKFPISRPNLTFSTLTVSNMSPEDSSIYLCSVEEPRDRYQETQYFGPGTRLLVL.

Many counts were recorded for this clonotype. The chain links TRBV6-4 to TRBJ1-1, with TRBD1 matching 7 bases. Germline CDR1 and CDR2: MRHNA and SNTAGT. This CDR3 contains 14 residues. V shed 0 bases and J 7 bases; nucleotides not matched to a gene: 5. Written as DNA, the CDR3 is TGTGCCAGCAGTGACTCAGAGGGGGCCGGTGAAGCTTTCTTT. Its protein is CASSDSEGAGEAFF.

This clonotype was detected only a few times. V gene TRBV25-1 combines with J gene TRBJ2-3, with TRBD1 as a possible D gene (6 bases). The V end was cut by 3 bases, the J end by 6 bases, with 13 bases between. There are 14 residues in the CDR3. Germline V gene lookup returns CDR1 MGHDK and CDR2 SYGVNS. The DNA for the CDR3 is TGTGCCAGCAGTGACCCCAGACAGGCCGATACGCAGTATTTT. Protein sequence: CASSDPRQADTQYF.

J is TRBJ1-1 and V is TRBV29-1; TRBD1 matches 7 bases. Unmatched junction bases numbered 5, after V lost 3 bases and J lost 1 base. Germline CDR1 is SQVTM and CDR2 is ANQGSEA. The CDR3 covers 14 residues. The CDR3 DNA is TGCAGCGTTGAGGGGGACAGTTCGAACACTGAAGCTTTCTTT. This codes for CSVEGDSSNTEAFF.

This sequence joins TRBV29-1 and TRBJ2-5, with D perhaps TRBD1 (5 bases). The V end was cut by 6 bases, the J end by 0 bases, with 11 bases between. Germline CDR1 reads SQVTM; CDR2 reads ANQGSEA. CDR3 length: 13 residues. CDR3 region: CSVAWTYQETQYF. The DNA of the CDR3 is TGCAGCGTGGCCTGGACATACCAAGAGACCCAGTACTTC.

Many counts were recorded for this clonotype. V usage is TRBV28 and J usage is TRBJ2-1, with 13 bases matching TRBD2. The CDR3 runs 16 residues. V lost 5 bases, J lost 8 bases, and 9 bases stayed unmatched. CDR1 and CDR2 from the germline V gene are MDHEN and SYDVKM. The CDR3 spells CASSPRLAGGRDEQFF. CDR3 DNA: TGTGCCAGCAGTCCCCGACTAGCGGGAGGCCGGGATGAGCAGTTCTTC.

V usage is TRBV6-6 and J usage is TRBJ2-7; 7 bases agree with TRBD1. The length of the CDR3 is 13 residues. Germline V gene data show CDR1 as MNHNY and CDR2 as SVGAGI (reference sequence). With 6 bases clipped from V and 2 bases from J, the junction kept 4 bases outside the gene matches. For the CDR3, the DNA is TGTGCCAGCAGGACCGGGACAGCCTACGAGCAGTACGTC. It yields the protein CASRTGTAYEQYV.

J is TRBJ2-2 and V is TRBV20-1, with 14 bases lining up with TRBD2. CDR3 length: 19 residues. Per germline, CDR1 DFQATT and CDR2 SNEGSKA (reference sequence). V was clipped by 6 bases and J by 0 bases; unmatched bases: 12. The CDR3 loop is CSARIPGLAGVANTGELFF. The CDR3, as DNA: TGCAGTGCCCGTATCCCGGGACTAGCGGGAGTAGCGAACACCGGGGAGCTGTTTTTT.

This clonotype was counted between two and nine times. The gene calls are TRBV30 and TRBJ2-1; 11 bases are a match to TRBD2. The germline CDR1 and CDR2 sequences are GTSNPN and SVGIG (reference sequence). This CDR3 is built from 14 residues. J lost 4 bases, V lost 4 bases, and 3 bases had no gene match. CDR3 nucleotides: TGTGCCTGGACCGGGACTAGCGGTTACAATGAGCAGTTCTTC. Its protein product is CAWTGTSGYNEQFF.

This clonotype was counted a few times. V usage is TRBV10-3 and J usage is TRBJ1-1, with D perhaps TRBD1 (5 bases). This CDR3 has 14 amino acids. Per germline, CDR1 ENHRY and CDR2 SYGVKD. V lost 0 bases and J lost 5, with 10 bases in between. CDR3 residues: CAISESGGRTEAFF. CDR3 DNA sequence: TGTGCCATCAGTGAGTCGGGGGGTCGGACTGAAGCTTTCTTT.

The chain has TRBV6-2 or TRBV6-3 and TRBJ2-2; D gene ambiguous. V lost 6 bases and J 6 bases, leaving 8 bases between the germline ends. The length of the CDR3 is 12 residues. Germline CDR1 reads MNHEY; CDR2 reads SVGEGT. The CDR3 here is CASRRWPGELFF. CDR3 nucleotides: TGTGCCAGCAGACGATGGCCCGGGGAGCTGTTTTTT.

This chain uses TRBV6-2 or TRBV6-3 with TRBJ2-1, with TRBD2 matching 10 bases. Germline V gene sequence: CDR1 MNHEY, CDR2 SVGEGT. After removal of 8 bases from V and 6 bases from J, the junction contained 7 bases not matched to a gene. The CDR3 loop spans 14 amino acids. CDR3 residues: CASHLAGEVNEQFF. In nucleotides, the CDR3 is TGTGCCAGCCACCTAGCGGGGGAGGTCAATGAGCAGTTCTTC.

This chain links TRBV12-3 or TRBV12-4 with TRBJ2-5; maybe TRBD2 (6 bases). The V gene lost 4 bases and the J gene lost 4 bases, with 7 bases spanning the gap. There are 12 residues in the CDR3. The CDR3 DNA reads TGTGCCAGCAGTTGGACTACAGAGACCCAGTACTTC. Translated, it gives CASSWTTETQYF.

In this sample, this clonotype turned up once. This sequence joins TRBV6-2 or TRBV6-3 and TRBJ2-1; D possibly corresponds to TRBD1 (6 bases). This CDR3 comprises 13 residues. V was cut by 2 bases and J by 6 bases, with 8 bases left in between. Germline values: CDR1 MNHEY, CDR2 SVGEGT. CDR3 DNA: TGTGCCAGCAGTTACCCAGGGGCCAATGAGCAGTTCTTC. Translated, it gives CASSYPGANEQFF.

This clonotype showed up many times. The chain combines TRBV12-3 or TRBV12-4 with TRBJ1-5; 7 nucleotides match TRBD1. The trim removed 6 bases at V and 3 bases at J, leaving 8 bases unmatched. This CDR3 region has 15 residues. CDR3 DNA: TGTGCCAGCAGAACAGGGGTTATCAACAATCAGCCCCAGCATTTT. Protein sequence: CASRTGVINNQPQHF.

This clonotype showed up many times. The J gene is TRBJ2-7, the V gene TRBV18; D might be TRBD1 (6 bases). This CDR3 has 15 residues. V shed 4 bases and J shed 1 base, with 14 bases lying between them. From germline, CDR1 is KGHSH and CDR2 LQKENI. The CDR3 region is CASSLRQAPSYEQYF. The CDR3 coding sequence is TGTGCCAGCTCACTCAGACAGGCACCTTCCTACGAGCAGTACTTC.

In its sample, this clonotype was seen many times. The chain links TRBV11-2 to TRBJ2-7, with 7 bases aligning to TRBD1. The trim removed 5 bases at V and 2 bases at J, leaving 6 bases unmatched. There are 14 residues in the CDR3. Germline V gene data show CDR1 as SGHAT and CDR2 as FQNNGV. The CDR3 is CASSLGTATYEQYV. In nucleotides, the CDR3 is TGTGCCAGCAGCCTTGGGACAGCTACCTACGAGCAGTACGTC.

A few counts support this clonotype. The V call is TRBV28, the J call TRBJ2-1; a possible D gene is TRBD1 (5 bases). The germline V gene encodes CDR1 MDHEN and CDR2 SYDVKM. The CDR3 is 13 residues long. Trimming pared 7 bases from V and 11 bases from J, leaving 18 bases between. CDR3 residues: CASIPQSEDKQFF. The CDR3 nucleotides read TGTGCCAGCATCCCCCAAAGCGAGGACAAGCAGTTCTTC.

J is TRBJ2-1 and V is TRBV28; D possibly corresponds to TRBD2 (7 bases). With 6 bases removed from V and 4 bases from J, the gap between germline ends came to 19 bases. This CDR3 is built from 16 residues. Germline V gene lookup returns CDR1 MDHEN and CDR2 SYDVKM. The CDR3 DNA follows: TGTGCCAGCAGGGCTTCGGGGGGCCCCTTTTACAATGAGCAGTTCTTC. It translates to CASRASGGPFYNEQFF.

This clonotype was seen a few times. The chain has TRBV3-1 and TRBJ2-5, with 11 bases fitting TRBD1. Per the germline V gene, CDR1 is LGHDT and CDR2 is YNNKEL (reference sequence). V lost 6 bases, J lost 2 bases, and 5 bases stayed unmatched. This CDR3 is 15 amino acids long. In nucleotides, the CDR3 is TGTGCCAGCAGATGGACAGGGGGCTCACAAGAGACCCAGTACTTC. This gives the protein CASRWTGGSQETQYF.

The rearrangement uses TRBV13 and TRBJ2-2; TRBD2 is a possible D gene (6 bases). CDR1 and CDR2 (germline): PRHDT, FYEKMQ (reference sequence). CDR3 length: 13 amino acids. Trimming removed 11 bases from V and 0 bases from J, with 10 bases in between. CDR3 loop: CAGGLTNTGELFF. For the CDR3, the DNA is TGTGCCGGGGGACTCACGAACACCGGGGAGCTGTTTTTT.

The chain links TRBV6-2 or TRBV6-3 to TRBJ2-7, with 10 bases matching TRBD2. The junction had 13 bases not matched to a gene; V was cut back by 8 bases and J by 6 bases. The CDR3 length is 15 residues. Germline V gene lookup returns CDR1 MNHEY and CDR2 SVGEGT. The CDR3 here is CASRTTGLATLEQYF. As DNA, the CDR3 is TGTGCCAGCCGAACGACGGGACTAGCGACCCTCGAGCAGTACTTC.

This clonotype was picked up a small number of times. CDR3 region: CASSYSTGRDSPLHF. CDR3 bases: TGTGCCAGCAGTTACTCAACCGGGCGTGATTCACCCCTCCACTTT. The rearrangement uses TRBV6-2 or TRBV6-3 and TRBJ1-6; D is undetermined. V lost 0 bases to trimming and J lost 8 bases, with 11 bases between them. The CDR3 is 15 residues long. The germline gives CDR1 MNHEY, CDR2 SVGEGT.

This clonotype was seen a few times. The chain joins TRBV6-1 to TRBJ1-1; D gene ambiguous. There are 15 residues in the CDR3. Germline values: CDR1 MNHNS, CDR2 SASEGT. V lost 4 bases and J lost 0, with 12 bases in between. CDR3 loop: CASSGHGRMNTEAFF. As DNA, the CDR3 is TGTGCCAGCAGTGGGCACGGACGGATGAACACTGAAGCTTTCTTT.

This clonotype was found many times. This sequence joins TRBV12-3 or TRBV12-4 and TRBJ2-1; 11 bases line up with TRBD1. The CDR3 covers 15 residues. The junction had 2 bases not matched to a gene; V was cut back by 3 bases and J by 4 bases. CDR3 amino acids: CASSLGQGVYNEQFF. CDR3 DNA sequence: TGTGCCAGCAGTTTGGGACAGGGGGTATACAATGAGCAGTTCTTC.

This clonotype turned up a few times. The CDR3 loop is CSGQTVRFGELFF. DNA for the CDR3: TGCAGTGGTCAGACAGTTCGTTTCGGGGAGCTGTTTTTT. V is TRBV20-1 and J is TRBJ2-2; a weak D match, TRBD1 (5 bases). From germline, CDR1 is DFQATT and CDR2 SNEGSKA (reference sequence). CDR3 length: 13 amino acids. V gave up 7 bases and J gave up 7 bases, with 16 bases separating them.

This chain uses TRBV5-5 with TRBJ2-4, with TRBD2 matching 10 bases. With V trimmed by 0 bases and J by 5 bases, 5 bases remained unmatched. Germline assignment: CDR1 SGHKS and CDR2 YYEKEE (reference sequence). The CDR3 spans 16 residues. CDR3 protein: CASSLEAGGPQNIQYF. The CDR3 region has the DNA TGTGCCAGCAGCTTGGAAGCGGGAGGGCCCCAAAACATTCAGTACTTC.

This clonotype has at least ten counts. The CDR3 reads CASAVGPSSEQFF. The CDR3 DNA follows: TGTGCCAGCGCGGTGGGCCCTTCGAGTGAGCAGTTCTTC. The V call is TRBV6-2 or TRBV6-3, the J call TRBJ2-1; D not resolved. The CDR3 length is 13 residues. CDR1 and CDR2 (germline): MNHEY, SVGEGT. With 8 bases removed from V and 9 bases from J, the gap between germline ends came to 17 bases.

In its sample, this clonotype was seen a few times. The chain employs TRBV28 and TRBJ1-5; the D gene is possibly TRBD1 (5 bases). CDR3 length: 15 amino acids. Between the trimmed V and J ends, which lost 1 base and 6 bases, there was a span of 13 bases. Germline V lookup: CDR1 MDHEN, CDR2 SYDVKM. The CDR3 region has the DNA TGTGCCAGCAGTTTATATGGGGCCCGGGGTCAGCCCCAGCATTTT. Protein: CASSLYGARGQPQHF.